This TCR beta chain comes out of a study of cytomegalovirus exposure and HLA in healthy donors (dated by TCRdb to the late 2010s). Regarding the complete study: An earlier analysis of roughly 570 of the donors reported 276 Gb of sequence data and 95 million to 140 million unique TCR beta sequences obtained from some 170 million T cells. An early release covering roughly 640 HLA-typed donors comprised about 300 gigabases of sequencing data and tens of millions of unique TCR sequences. Of the roughly 400 genotyped donors, about 80% fell in the genetic ancestry cluster associated with self-reported Caucasian donors. The study was designed to test whether signatures of past pathogen exposure could be identified by cataloging public T cell receptors. The study used immunosequencing to profile the T cell repertoires of 670 or so subjects and linked those repertoires to cytomegalovirus serostatus. Besides the first cohort of around 670 subjects, a separate validation cohort made up of 90 to 150 different subjects was used. The study combined high-throughput TCR immunosequencing, statistical association of individual TCRs with disease status, and machine learning to predict cytomegalovirus infection status. In a later analysis, previously published TCR beta repertoires from 670 or so donors were re-analyzed and high-resolution HLA genotyping was added so that TCR occurrence patterns could be studied. In the later analysis, no new phenotypic data were used to find candidate immune exposures; instead, reliance was placed on TCR beta sequences and their occurrence across donors. An earlier analysis of approximately 640 of the donors applied high-throughput TCR beta sequencing to assess whether each TCR beta V gene segment acted as functional or pseudogenic. Donor age, sex, ethnicity and CMV serostatus were compiled alongside the repertoire data. A later genetic analysis took genome-wide SNP genotypes for about 60% of the roughly 670 donors and used that subset as a discovery cohort. Every discovery cohort repertoire had been produced on one sequencing platform. HLA typing covered class I and class II loci at four-digit resolution. Typing coverage varied by locus: about 629-630 donors for A, B, C, DRB1 and DQB1; approximately 500 for DQA1; about 570 for DPA1; more than 450 for DPB1. Roughly 5 DR-DQ haplotypes were handled as single units for association and clustering, since linkage in the cohort was strong. Across 398 genotyped donors of the cohort, an average of roughly 200,000 unique TCR beta nucleotide sequences per donor were sequenced, and about a sixth of those sequences were non-productive.

The study at large found these results: Specific HLA alleles were associated with 15,000 to 20,000 TCR beta sequences at a false discovery rate of 0.05 in a later analysis. Some IMGT-functional V segments, including TRBV6-2 and TRBV6-3, could not be told apart with the 87-base-pair reads, so those segments were excluded. An earlier analysis of some 590 of the donors showed that most TCR beta V segments appeared in productive rearrangements either about 87% or about 30% of the time, which broadly matched IMGT annotations. When HLA alleles, especially DR and DQ, strongly co-occurred, TCR associations were difficult to assign to individual alleles. Approximately 16 rarely observed V segments, including chromosome 9 orphons, were excluded from the earlier analysis of 550 to 700 of the donors because counts were too low. A later genetic analysis reported fewer N-insertions in productive TCRs among donors in an Asian-associated ancestry cluster than the approximately 670-donor mean. A further reported finding was that TCR beta sequences accurately predicted the HLA-A and HLA-B alleles for most subjects in the first cohort. In a later analysis, most CMV-associated TCR beta chains were found to appear HLA-restricted, with HLA associations seemingly driven largely by CMV exposure. In vitro tests confirmed that a few of the cytomegalovirus-associated TCR beta chains recognize cytomegalovirus antigens. The classifier was reported to diagnose cytomegalovirus status with high specificity and sensitivity in both the original and validation cohorts. According to the authors, the approach could potentially be generalized to other disease states and immunological phenotypes. A cluster of highly shared sequence variants was judged likely to be a technical artifact of the sequencing pipeline. Because HLA typing was missing for some donors at each locus, association tests included only the typed subset. A total of about 180 TCR beta chains were listed by the study as associated with cytomegalovirus. Only TCR beta chains were sequenced in this cohort, and the absence of alpha or paired-chain data limited detectable features. For the cohort, immune exposure information was limited to CMV serostatus. V-gene and J-gene trimming of TCR beta chains was associated with a missense DCLRE1C variant in a later genetic analysis, and the association was replicated in an independent cohort. In a later analysis, TCR association rates were found to vary across HLA loci, with the most associated TCRs seen for DRB1 alleles and the fewest for HLA-C alleles. While some public TCRs were present in many individuals, most TCR sequences turned up only very rarely across donors. In a later analysis, several top co-occurrence clusters were reported to appear linked to parvovirus B19, influenza, CMV and Epstein-Barr virus. In a later analysis, HLA-associated TCR beta chains showed more clonal expansion and lower generation probabilities than non-associated chains that were equally common. Linkage disequilibrium might explain the correlated functional status among segregating V segments, but an unknown experimental factor could not be excluded. Presence/absence analyses assumed roughly uniform sequencing depth across donors, an assumption that may not hold.

As to this clone: Its cognate antigen has yet to be identified. No per-base quality is available; no much larger clone lies one base away.

In total, approximately 690 healthy bone marrow donors made up the cohort. All cohort members were sampled while nominally healthy, although unrecorded immune exposures were likely present. The donor was CMV seronegative and belonged to the group of 352 seronegative cohort members. A peripheral blood sample was provided by each donor, and peripheral blood mononuclear cells were used for TCR beta sequencing. The Qiagen DNeasy Blood Extraction Kit was used to extract genomic DNA from the blood cell samples. Library creation used the immunoSEQ multiplex PCR assay. A mixture of 60 forward primers for TCR Vbeta segments and 13 reverse primers for TCR Jbeta segments was used in the multiplex PCR. The CDR3 region of rearranged TCR beta genes was amplified from genomic DNA with a multiplex PCR assay. On the Illumina HiSeq System, the amplified TCR beta libraries were sequenced as 87-base-pair reads. The paper's processing steps were these. Across the 670 or so repertoires, a later analysis counted tens of millions of unique TCR beta chains, roughly 11 million of which were shared by at least two donors. Raw reads were error-corrected and collapsed into unique sequences by a nearest-neighbor algorithm in which closely related sequences were merged to remove PCR and sequencing errors. Alignment of CDR3 sequences to IMGT reference sequences was used to assign V, D and J gene segments. For a sequence to be retained, at least a six-nucleotide match to both a V gene segment and a J gene segment was required. Rearrangements were classified as productive when the CDR3 lacked stop codons and remained in frame with V and J, and all other rearrangements were classified as non-productive. CDR3 was defined according to IMGT convention as the region running from the second conserved V-encoded cysteine to the conserved J-encoded phenylalanine. The earlier analysis of about 590 of the donors excluded sequences that lacked an unambiguous match to a single V gene segment. An earlier analysis of a few hundred of the donors called V segments functional above 56.7% productive rearrangements and segregating when the between-donor standard deviation exceeded 5%. A statistical classification framework was built for diagnosing cytomegalovirus status from the catalog of TCR beta chain sequences. In a later analysis, TCR nucleotide sequences were compared against IMGT/GENE-DB human TR gene sequences so that V and J genes could be assigned. A later analysis assigned CDR3 sequences and most-parsimonious VDJ recombination scenarios with the TCRdist pipeline. In a later analysis, every TCR beta chain was defined by the combination of its CDR3 amino acid sequence and its V-gene family, and reads without a unique V-gene family were dropped. In a later analysis, approximately 590 highly shared, low-generation-probability nucleotide sequences were removed to address suspected cross-contamination and a sequencing artifact. For each public chain, a later analysis derived a clonal expansion index from normalized ranks of inferred template counts within each repertoire. In a later analysis, generation probabilities were computed with a VDJ recombination model fitted to out-of-frame rearrangements, and the resulting probabilities were checked against IGoR. Hypergeometric tests were used in a later analysis to score TCR-TCR, TCR-HLA and TCR-CMV co-occurrence, with a repertoire-size bias correction applied to the TCR pairs. A later analysis estimated false discovery rates by permuting HLA or CMV assignments 20 times. In a later analysis, co-occurring TCRs were grouped using DBSCAN, and TCRdist sequence similarity was added for clustering within HLA-allele-positive subsets. Repertoires with fewer than 30,000 or more than 120,000 public chains, plus five repertoires with anomalous nucleotide sharing, were excluded from co-occurrence clustering. TCRdb re-hosts the immuneACCESS table, in-frame sequences only. Its copies lack some clones; in the studies checked, an unresolved V gene accounts for under half of them, and the cause for the rest is not known. V, J and clone size derive from that table, while D and trimming were established from the DNA sequence. This sample comprises some 180,000 clones, around three quarters of them detected only once. The ten largest clones add up to around 1.9% of the sample.

CDR1 and CDR2, per the germline V gene, are SGHVS and FQNEAQ. V is pared back by 1 base and J by 0 bases, with 10 bases lying between the germline termini. Taken from cysteine to phenylalanine, the CDR3 has 16 residues. Solely the CDR3 DNA is kept, with 48 bases framed from the first base. The sequence came from a woman aged 25 to 45 in good health and CMV-seronegative. The chain links TRBV7-8 with TRBJ1-5; confidence is insufficient to name the D gene. Sequencing was done on a sample of PBMCs. The DNA sequence is given as TGTGCCAGCAGCTTAGACACAGATTTTAGCAATCAGCCCCAGCATTTT. This translates into CASSLDTDFSNQPQHF.